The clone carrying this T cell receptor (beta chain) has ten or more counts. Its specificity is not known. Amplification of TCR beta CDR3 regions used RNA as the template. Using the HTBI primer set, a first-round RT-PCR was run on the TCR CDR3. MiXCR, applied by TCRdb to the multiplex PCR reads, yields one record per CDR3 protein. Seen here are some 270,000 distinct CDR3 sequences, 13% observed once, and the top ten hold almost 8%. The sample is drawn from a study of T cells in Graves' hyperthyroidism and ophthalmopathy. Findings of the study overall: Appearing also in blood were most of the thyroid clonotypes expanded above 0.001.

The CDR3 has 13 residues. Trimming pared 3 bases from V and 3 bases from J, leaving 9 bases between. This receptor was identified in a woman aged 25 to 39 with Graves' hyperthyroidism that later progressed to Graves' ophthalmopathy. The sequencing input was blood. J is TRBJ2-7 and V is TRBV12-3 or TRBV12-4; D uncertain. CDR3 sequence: CASSLVLDYEQYF. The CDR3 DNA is TGTGCCAGCAGTTTGGTTCTGGACTACGAGCAGTACTTC.